This passage covers 3 T cell receptor beta chains from one sample sequenced in a study of human T cells and chemical hapten exposure. The time point here: patch test 3, about 24 weeks after DPC sensitization. Treatment indicated: therapeutic diphenylcyclopropenone sensitization with weekly scalp DPC. TCRdb re-called the RACE reads through MiXCR, storing one row per CDR3 protein. This sample has more than 85,000 distinct CDR3 sequences, with less than 40% found just once. The source was whole blood, collected in connection with sensitization to the hapten diphenylcyclopropenone (DPC). These receptors originate from a man in his forties or fifties with alopecia areata. Some clones in this sample may be carry-over from other donors' samples.

The chain recombines TRBV16 with TRBJ1-1; no clear D gene. The CDR3 totals 13 residues. Trimming removed 3 bases at V and 5 bases at J, with 10 bases between. The germline V gene has CDR1 KGHSY and CDR2 FQNENV. As DNA, the CDR3 is TGTGCCAGCAGCCAGGCACGAAGTACTGAAGCTTTCTTT. Amino acids: CASSQARSTEAFF.

This clonotype was seen a handful of times. This rearrangement joins TRBV5-6 to TRBJ2-1; TRBD1 agrees at 9 bases. The CDR3 consists of 15 residues. Germline V CDR1 and CDR2: SGHDT, YYEEEE. The V gene end was trimmed by 0 bases and the J gene end by 8 bases; junction bases not matched to a gene: 6. The CDR3 here is CASSLDRGRGDEQFF. CDR3 sequence (DNA): TGTGCCAGCAGCTTGGACAGGGGGCGCGGGGATGAGCAGTTCTTC.

This clonotype was counted between two and nine times. The gene calls are TRBV6-2 or TRBV6-3 and TRBJ2-5, with no clear D. With 6 bases removed from V and 0 bases from J, the gap between germline ends came to 11 bases. CDR1 is MNHEY, CDR2 SVGEGT, per germline. CDR3 length: 14 amino acids. CDR3 residues: CASRASADQETQYF. The CDR3 DNA follows: TGTGCCAGCAGGGCCTCGGCGGACCAAGAGACCCAGTACTTC.